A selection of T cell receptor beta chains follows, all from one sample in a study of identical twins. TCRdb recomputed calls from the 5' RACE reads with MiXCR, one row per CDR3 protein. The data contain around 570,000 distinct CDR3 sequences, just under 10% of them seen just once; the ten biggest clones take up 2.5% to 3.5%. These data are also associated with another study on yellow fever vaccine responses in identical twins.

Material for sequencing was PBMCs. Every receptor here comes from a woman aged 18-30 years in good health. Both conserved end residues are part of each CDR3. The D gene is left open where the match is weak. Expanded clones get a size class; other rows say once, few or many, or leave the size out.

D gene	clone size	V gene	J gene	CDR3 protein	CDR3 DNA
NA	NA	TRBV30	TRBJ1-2	CAWSALGPYTF	TGTGCCTGGAGCGCGTTAGGGCCCTACACCTTC
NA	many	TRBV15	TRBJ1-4	CATSPSGHEKLFF	TGTGCCACCAGTCCATCCGGTCATGAAAAACTGTTTTTT
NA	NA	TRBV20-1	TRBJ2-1	CSATTGRNNEQFF	TGCAGTGCAACTACTGGCCGTAACAATGAGCAGTTCTTC
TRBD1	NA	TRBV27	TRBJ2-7	CASSSVNDPDRVGNEQYF	TGTGCCAGCAGTTCCGTGAACGACCCGGACAGGGTCGGTAACGAGCAGTACTTC
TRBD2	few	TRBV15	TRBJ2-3	CATSREPGRGSTDTQYF	TGTGCCACCAGCAGGGAACCGGGGCGGGGGAGCACAGATACGCAGTATTTT
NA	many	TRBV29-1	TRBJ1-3	CSVESGGNTIYF	TGCAGCGTTGAATCCGGCGGAAACACCATATATTTT
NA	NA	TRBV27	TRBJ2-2	CASSPLSRRELFF	TGTGCCAGCAGTCCCCTAAGTCGCCGGGAGCTGTTTTTT
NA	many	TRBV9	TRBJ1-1	CASSVVEGTEAFF	TGTGCCAGCAGCGTAGTGGAAGGCACTGAAGCTTTCTTT
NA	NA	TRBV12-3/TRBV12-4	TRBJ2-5	CASSEMVETQYF	TGTGCCAGCAGCGAAATGGTAGAGACCCAGTACTTC
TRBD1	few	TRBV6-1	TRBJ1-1	CASRLDRTNTEAFF	TGTGCCAGCCGTCTGGACAGGACCAACACTGAAGCTTTCTTT
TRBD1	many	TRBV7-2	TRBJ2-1	CASSQGQGKKNEQFF	TGTGCCAGCAGCCAGGGACAGGGGAAGAAAAATGAGCAGTTCTTC
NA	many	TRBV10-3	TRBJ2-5	CAIRGGQQETQYF	TGTGCCATCAGAGGAGGACAGCAAGAGACCCAGTACTTC
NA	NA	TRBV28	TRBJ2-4	CASSSRTPGIQYF	TGTGCCAGCAGTTCCAGGACTCCTGGCATTCAGTACTTC
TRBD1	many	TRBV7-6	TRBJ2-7	CASSIDSGQLFGYEQYF	TGTGCCAGCAGCATAGATTCGGGACAGCTCTTCGGCTACGAGCAGTACTTC
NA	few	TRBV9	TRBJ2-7	CASSPYTTSYEQYF	TGTGCCAGCAGCCCTTATACTACCTCCTACGAGCAGTACTTC
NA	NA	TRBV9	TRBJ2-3	CASSARGAATDTQYF	TGTGCCAGCAGCGCCCGGGGTGCCGCAACAGATACGCAGTATTTT
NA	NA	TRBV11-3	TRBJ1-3	CASSASTGPGNTIYF	TGTGCCAGCAGCGCCTCCACGGGACCTGGAAACACCATATATTTT
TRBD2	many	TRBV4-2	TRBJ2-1	CASSQGSGSRGYNEQFF	TGTGCCAGCAGCCAAGGGAGCGGGAGTAGGGGCTACAATGAGCAGTTCTTC
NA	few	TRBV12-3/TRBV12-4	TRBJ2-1	CASSQTENEYNEQFF	TGTGCCAGCAGCCAGACCGAGAACGAATACAATGAGCAGTTCTTC
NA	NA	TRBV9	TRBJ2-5	CASSVGVGAETQYF	TGTGCCAGCAGCGTAGGGGTCGGAGCGGAGACCCAGTACTTC
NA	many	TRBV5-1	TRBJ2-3	CASSFGISDTQYF	TGCGCCAGCAGCTTTGGCATTTCAGATACGCAGTATTTT
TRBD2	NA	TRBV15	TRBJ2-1	CATSRELAGGPNEQFF	TGTGCCACCAGCAGAGAGCTAGCGGGAGGGCCTAATGAGCAGTTCTTC
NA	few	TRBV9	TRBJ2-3	CASSDVSGGDTQYF	TGTGCCAGCAGCGACGTTTCCGGGGGAGATACGCAGTATTTT
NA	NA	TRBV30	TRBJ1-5	CAWSTDSNQPQHF	TGTGCCTGGAGTACCGATAGCAATCAGCCCCAGCATTTT
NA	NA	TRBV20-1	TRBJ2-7	CSALGGAGRSYEQYF	TGCAGTGCTCTGGGGGGCGCCGGAAGGTCCTACGAGCAGTACTTC
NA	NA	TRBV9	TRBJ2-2	CASTVSRGRPTGELFF	TGTGCCAGCACAGTAAGTCGAGGGAGACCCACCGGGGAGCTGTTTTTT
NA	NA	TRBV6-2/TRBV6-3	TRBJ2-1	CASSGGTVGEQFF	TGTGCCAGCAGTGGAGGGACAGTTGGTGAGCAGTTCTTC
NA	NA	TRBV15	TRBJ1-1	CATSREGGSGAFF	TGTGCCACCAGCAGAGAAGGGGGTTCGGGTGCTTTCTTT
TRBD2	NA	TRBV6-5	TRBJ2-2	CASSYGLAGETGELFF	TGTGCCAGCAGTTACGGCCTAGCGGGAGAGACCGGGGAGCTGTTTTTT
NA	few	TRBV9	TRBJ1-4	CASSEGVSRNEKLFF	TGTGCCAGCAGCGAGGGGGTTTCACGGAATGAAAAACTGTTTTTT
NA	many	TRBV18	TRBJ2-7	CASSPRRDEQYF	TGTGCCAGCTCACCACGCAGGGACGAGCAGTACTTC
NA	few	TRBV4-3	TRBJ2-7	CASSQDPGLDEQYF	TGCGCCAGCAGCCAAGATCCGGGGTTGGACGAGCAGTACTTC
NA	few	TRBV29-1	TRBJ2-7	CSVEDFTEQYF	TGCAGCGTTGAAGATTTTACCGAGCAGTACTTC
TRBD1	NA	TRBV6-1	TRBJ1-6	CASRTRQGTHNSPLHF	TGTGCCAGCAGAACAAGACAGGGCACCCATAATTCACCCCTCCACTTT
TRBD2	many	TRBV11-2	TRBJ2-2	CASIAGGHTGELFF	TGTGCCAGCATAGCGGGAGGGCACACCGGGGAGCTGTTTTTT
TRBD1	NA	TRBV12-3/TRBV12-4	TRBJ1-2	CASRGTGANYGYTF	TGTGCCAGCAGGGGGACAGGGGCAAACTATGGCTACACCTTC
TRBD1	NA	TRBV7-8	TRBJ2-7	CASSPRDRVRYEQYF	TGTGCCAGCAGCCCCCGGGACAGGGTGAGGTACGAGCAGTACTTC
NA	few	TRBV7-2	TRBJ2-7	CASSLLFSYEQYF	TGTGCCAGCAGCTTACTCTTCTCCTACGAGCAGTACTTC
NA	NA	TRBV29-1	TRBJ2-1	CSVVGVWRRSMNEQFF	TGCAGCGTTGTTGGGGTCTGGAGGCGGTCAATGAATGAGCAGTTCTTC
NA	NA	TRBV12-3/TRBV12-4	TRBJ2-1	CASSATGTQPYNEQFF	TGTGCCAGCAGTGCCACCGGGACCCAACCCTACAATGAGCAGTTCTTC
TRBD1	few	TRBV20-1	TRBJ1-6	CSATTGTGSYNSPLHF	TGCAGTGCTACGACCGGGACAGGCTCCTATAATTCACCCCTCCACTTT
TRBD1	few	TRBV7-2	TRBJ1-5	CASNVGQGYQPQHF	TGTGCCAGCAACGTGGGACAGGGGTATCAGCCCCAGCATTTT
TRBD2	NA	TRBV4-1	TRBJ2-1	CATGTSGGYYNEQFF	TGCGCCACCGGGACTAGCGGGGGGTACTACAATGAGCAGTTCTTC
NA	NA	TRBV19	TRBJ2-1	CASSPGLGGRERFYNEQFF	TGTGCCAGTAGTCCGGGTCTTGGGGGGCGCGAGCGATTTTACAATGAGCAGTTCTTC
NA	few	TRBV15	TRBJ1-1	CATSRGRGVTEAFF	TGTGCCACCAGCAGGGGCAGGGGTGTGACTGAAGCTTTCTTT
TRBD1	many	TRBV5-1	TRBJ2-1	CASSLGQGPNEQFF	TGCGCCAGCAGCCTAGGACAGGGGCCAAATGAGCAGTTCTTC
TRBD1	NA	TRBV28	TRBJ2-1	CASIGTGFLGEQFF	TGTGCCAGCATTGGGACAGGGTTTTTAGGTGAGCAGTTCTTC
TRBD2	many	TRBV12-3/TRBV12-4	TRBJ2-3	CASSYGRTYTDTQYF	TGTGCCAGCAGTTACGGGAGGACCTACACAGATACGCAGTATTTT
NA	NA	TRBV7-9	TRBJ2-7	CASSLYPPGYEQYF	TGTGCCAGCAGCTTGTATCCGCCTGGGTACGAGCAGTACTTC
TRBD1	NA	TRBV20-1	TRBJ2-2	CSANDRGGTGELFF	TGCAGTGCTAATGACAGGGGGGGCACCGGGGAGCTGTTTTTT
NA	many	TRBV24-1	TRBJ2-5	CATSDGGRRETQYF	TGTGCCACCAGTGATGGGGGTAGGAGAGAGACCCAGTACTTC
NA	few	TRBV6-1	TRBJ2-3	CASRSTPGLDTQYF	TGTGCCAGCAGATCCACCCCAGGGCTGGATACGCAGTATTTT
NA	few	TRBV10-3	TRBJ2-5	CAISGQDRETQYF	TGTGCCATCAGTGGCCAAGACCGCGAGACCCAGTACTTC